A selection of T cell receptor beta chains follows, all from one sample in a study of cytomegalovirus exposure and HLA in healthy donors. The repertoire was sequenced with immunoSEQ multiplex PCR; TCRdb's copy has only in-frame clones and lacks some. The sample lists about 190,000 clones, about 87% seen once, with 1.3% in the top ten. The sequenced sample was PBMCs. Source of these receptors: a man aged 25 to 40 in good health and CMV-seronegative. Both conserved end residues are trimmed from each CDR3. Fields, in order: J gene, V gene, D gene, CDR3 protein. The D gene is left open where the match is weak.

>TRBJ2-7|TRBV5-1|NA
ASSAPPSEQY
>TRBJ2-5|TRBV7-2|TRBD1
ASSLAGQVETQY
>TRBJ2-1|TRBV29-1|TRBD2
SVLPPPSGSRRQF
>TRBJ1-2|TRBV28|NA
ASEGAGWPNYGYT
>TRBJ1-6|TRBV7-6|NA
ASSSDWRNSPLH
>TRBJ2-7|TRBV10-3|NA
AISESTGSYEQY
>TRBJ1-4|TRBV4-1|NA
ASSQGRGLGEKLF
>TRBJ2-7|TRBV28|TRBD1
ASSPGQASYEQY
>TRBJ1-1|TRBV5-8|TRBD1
ASSLVIRGRFTEAF
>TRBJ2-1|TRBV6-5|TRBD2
ASSYGRVGEQF
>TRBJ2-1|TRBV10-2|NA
ASSALANRGLF
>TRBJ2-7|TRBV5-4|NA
ASSFQPGSFYEQY
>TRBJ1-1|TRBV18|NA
ATKGRTGGNTEAF
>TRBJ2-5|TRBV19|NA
ASSLAGGETQY
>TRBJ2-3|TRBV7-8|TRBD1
AGGQGSTDTQY
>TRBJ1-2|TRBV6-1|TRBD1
ASSENRQGAYGYT
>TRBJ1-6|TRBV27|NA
ASSGGSLGNSPLH
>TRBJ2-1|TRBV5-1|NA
ASSSMTSYNEQF